The 15 T cell receptor beta chains below come from one sample, sequenced in a study of Graves' ophthalmopathy and Graves' hyperthyroidism. As the template, RNA transcripts were used to amplify TCR beta CDR3 regions. Scientists carried out first-round RT-PCR using HTBI primers and then a second-round multiplex PCR. TCRdb processed the multiplex PCR reads anew with MiXCR; each CDR3 protein has one entry. The sample carries 1 million to 1.3 million distinct CDR3 sequences, about 35% recorded once. The specimen sequenced was peripheral blood or thyroid tissue (not recorded which). These receptors all come from an adult man with Graves' hyperthyroidism.

As concerns this clonotype: A read error may be the cause here, since a much bigger clone is one base away. This likely comes from a read error, as the CDR3 has no conserved phenylalanine or tryptophan at its end. The chain joins TRBV29-1 to TRBJ2-5, with D possibly being TRBD1 (6 bases). The ends were cut back, 7 bases at V and 1 base at J, with 16 bases in the middle. The CDR3 is made up of 14 amino acids. Germline lookup yields CDR1 SQVTM and CDR2 ANQGSEA. CDR3 in amino acids: CSANRDIGQETQYL. In DNA, the CDR3 is TGCAGCGCAAACCGGGACATTGGCCAAGAGACCCAGTACCTC.

The genes are TRBV6-5 and TRBJ2-7, with D possibly TRBD1 on 5 matching bases. The CDR3 spans 12 residues. Germline-derived CDR1 and CDR2 are MNHEY and SVGAGI. Between the trimmed V and J ends, which lost 8 bases and 6 bases, there was a span of 14 bases. The CDR3 nucleotides read TGTGCCAGCGCGGACAATCGGGTCGAGCAGTACTTC. Its translation: CASADNRVEQYF.

The chain has TRBV28 and TRBJ1-6; 9 bases match TRBD1. The V segment lost 7 bases and the J segment 8 bases; nucleotides outside the gene matches: 12. Germline lookup yields CDR1 MDHEN and CDR2 SYDVKM. CDR3 size: 16 residues. The CDR3 loop is CASTNRGLGIDSPLHF. CDR3 DNA: TGTGCCAGCACCAACAGGGGGCTAGGGATTGATTCACCCCTCCACTTT. Combining the CDR3 with reference TRBV28 and TRBJ1-6 gives the whole variable domain DVKVTQSSRYLVKRTGEKVFLECVQDMDHENMFWYRQDPGLGLRLIYFSYDVKMKEKGDIPEGYSVSREKKERFSLILESASTNQTSMYLCASTNRGLGIDSPLHFGNGTRLTVT.

As to this clonotype: One end of the junction fails to match germline, which may point to a read error. The chain uses TRBV30 and TRBJ2-6; D is undetermined. The CDR3 extends over 13 amino acids. The germline V gene encodes CDR1 GTSNPN and CDR2 SVGIG (reference sequence). CDR3 nucleotides: TGTGCCTGGACACTCGCTGGTGCCAACGTCCTGACTTTC. This codes for CAWTLAGANVLTF.

The chain joins TRBV7-9 to TRBJ2-6, with 8 bases lining up with TRBD1. This CDR3 comprises 17 residues. V shed 5 bases, J shed 1 base, and the junction held 7 bases outside the gene matches. CDR1 is SEHNR and CDR2 is FQNEAQ in the germline V gene (reference sequence). The CDR3 loop is CASSRGTGSSGANVLTF. The CDR3 DNA reads as TGTGCCAGCAGCCGTGGGACAGGCAGTTCTGGGGCCAACGTCCTGACTTTC.

This clonotype was counted at least ten times. This rearrangement joins TRBV7-3 to TRBJ2-2; 7 bases align to TRBD1. V gave up 6 bases and J gave up 0 bases; unmatched junction bases: 4. Germline V CDR1 and CDR2: SGHTA, FQGTGA. The CDR3 runs 15 residues. CDR3 amino acids: CASSYQGANTGELFF. In DNA, the CDR3 is TGTGCCAGCAGTTACCAGGGGGCGAACACCGGGGAGCTGTTTTTT.

This clonotype was observed a handful of times. The rearrangement links TRBV5-1 to TRBJ2-1; 11 positions match TRBD2. V was pared by 2 bases and J by 3 bases, with 7 bases of the junction left unmatched. CDR3 length: 17 amino acids. Germline CDR1 and CDR2: SGHRS and YFSETQ. Here the CDR3 DNA reads TGCGCCAGCAGCTTTTCCCCTAGCGGGGGGAACTACAATGAGCAGTTCTTC. Its translation is CASSFSPSGGNYNEQFF.

In regard to this clonotype: The germline gene is not matched at one end of the junction; a read error may be the cause. J is TRBJ2-7 and V is TRBV19; D unresolved. Germline CDR1 reads LNHDA; CDR2 reads SQIVND (reference sequence). The CDR3 covers 15 residues. As DNA, the CDR3 is TGTGCCAATAGTGCAACATTCCGACATTTCGGGGAGCAGTACTTC. As protein: CANSATFRHFGEQYF. The full variable domain, in which reference TRBV19 and TRBJ2-7 provide the parts outside the CDR3, is DGGITQSPKYLFRKEGQNVTLSCEQNLNHDAMYWYRQDPGQGLRLIYYSQIVNDFQKGDIAEGYSVSREKKESFPLTVTSAQKNPTAFYLCANSATFRHFGEQYFGPGTRLTVT.

The V and J genes are TRBV7-2 and TRBJ2-7, with TRBD1 identical over 10 bases. Germline CDR1 is SGHTA and CDR2 is FQGNSA. V was clipped by 2 bases and J by 3 bases; unmatched bases: 10. This CDR3 has 17 amino acids. CDR3 in DNA: TGTGCCAGCAGCTTACGGACAGGGGGAGCCGCAAACTACGAGCAGTACTTC. This codes for CASSLRTGGAANYEQYF.

Only a few counts were recorded for this clonotype. The chain is built from TRBV25-1 and TRBJ2-7; 10 positions match TRBD1. Germline V gives CDR1 MGHDK, CDR2 SYGVNS. J lost 5 bases, V lost 6 bases, and 10 bases had no gene match. This CDR3 region has 15 residues. The CDR3 loop is CASRTTGTGADEQYF. The CDR3 DNA sequence: TGTGCCAGCAGGACAACCGGGACAGGGGCCGACGAGCAGTACTTC.

This clonotype was observed at least ten times. This sequence joins TRBV10-3 and TRBJ1-3; possibly TRBD1 for D (5 bases). CDR1 and CDR2 (germline): ENHRY, SYGVKD. The CDR3 is made up of 14 amino acids. CDR3 loop: CATQGANTGNTIYF. The CDR3 DNA follows: TGTGCTACTCAGGGCGCCAACACTGGAAACACCATATATTTT.

This clonotype was counted a single time. V gene TRBV25-1 combines with J gene TRBJ1-2; D remains ambiguous. V was trimmed by 8 bases and J by 3 bases, leaving 10 bases between them. CDR3 length equals 12 residues. In germline, CDR1 is MGHDK, CDR2 SYGVNS. The CDR3 here is CASERADYGYTF. The CDR3 nucleotides read TGTGCCAGCGAAAGGGCGGACTATGGCTACACCTTC.

The CDR3 sequence: CASSLSGTGYTF. Here the CDR3 DNA reads TGTGCCAGCAGTTTGTCAGGGACTGGCTACACCTTC. V and J are TRBV12-3 or TRBV12-4 and TRBJ1-2, with D possibly TRBD1 on 5 matching bases. This CDR3 region has 12 residues. Trimming left V 3 bases short and J 7 bases short, with 9 bases between.

The table lists this clonotype with a few counts. The chain uses TRBV29-1 and TRBJ1-2; D may be TRBD1 (6 bases). V was pared by 3 bases and J by 4 bases, with 12 bases between. The CDR3 spans 13 residues. From germline, CDR1 is SQVTM and CDR2 ANQGSEA. The CDR3 sequence is CSVDPGAGYGYTF. The CDR3 DNA sequence: TGCAGCGTTGATCCAGGGGCCGGCTATGGCTACACCTTC.

This clonotype was seen repeatedly, ten times or more. The V and J genes are TRBV29-1 and TRBJ1-5, with 7 nucleotides matching TRBD1. Germline V lookup: CDR1 SQVTM, CDR2 ANQGSEA. V was pared by 5 bases and J by 6 bases, with 7 bases of the junction left unmatched. The CDR3 is 13 residues long. The CDR3 is CSVRTGGGQPQHF. The CDR3 DNA follows: TGCAGCGTTAGGACAGGAGGTGGTCAGCCCCAGCATTTT.